Listed here are 16 T cell receptor beta chains from one sample, sequenced in a study of neurological immune-mediated disorders. TCRdb reprocessed the 5' RACE reads with MiXCR, giving one entry per CDR3 protein. This table has tens of thousands of distinct CDR3 sequences, approximately 5% appearing once. Material for sequencing was CD4+ T cells from blood. The source of these receptors is a woman between 45 and 60 years old in good health.

This clonotype was detected ten times or more. The V and J genes are TRBV4-1 and TRBJ2-1; 14 bases are a match to TRBD2. CDR3 length equals 15 residues. J gave up 9 bases and V 1 base, and 2 bases lay outside the gene matches. Germline V gene data show CDR1 as MGHRA and CDR2 as YSYEKL. The CDR3 is CASSQGLAGGGEQFF. CDR3 in DNA: TGCGCCAGCAGCCAAGGACTAGCGGGGGGGGGTGAGCAGTTCTTC.

This clonotype was recorded many times. The J gene is TRBJ2-1, the V gene TRBV7-2; a possible D gene is TRBD1 (5 bases). The CDR3 length is 13 residues. The germline V and J ends were trimmed by 5 bases and 7 bases, with 12 bases remaining between them. The germline V gene has CDR1 SGHTA and CDR2 FQGNSA. The CDR3 loop is CASSRRAGNEQFF. In DNA, the CDR3 is TGTGCCAGCAGCCGACGAGCAGGGAATGAGCAGTTCTTC.

This clonotype has ten or more counts. The chain has TRBV7-2 and TRBJ2-5; 9 bases are shared with TRBD1. Germline lookup yields CDR1 SGHTA and CDR2 FQGNSA. The CDR3 consists of 14 residues. V shed 4 bases and J 7 bases; nucleotides not matched to a gene: 7. The CDR3 region has the DNA TGTGCCAGCAGCTCGGGACAGGGTAGAGCGACCCAGTACTTC. Translating gives CASSSGQGRATQYF. Full variable domain (outside the CDR3, taken from reference TRBV7-2 and TRBJ2-5): GAGVSQSPSNKVTEKGKDVELRCDPISGHTALYWYRQSLGQGLEFLIYFQGNSAPDKSGLPSDRFSAERTGGSVSTLTIQRTQQEDSAVYLCASSSGQGRATQYFGPGTRLLVL.

At least ten counts were recorded for this clonotype. The V and J genes are TRBV10-3 and TRBJ2-2; weak D call: TRBD2 (6 bases). The CDR3 covers 15 residues. Per the germline V gene, CDR1 is ENHRY and CDR2 is SYGVKD. V lost 7 bases, J lost 0 bases, and 12 bases lay in between. This chain's CDR3 is CAINPGLSNTGELFF. CDR3 nucleotide sequence: TGTGCCATCAACCCGGGACTCTCGAACACCGGGGAGCTGTTTTTT.

This clonotype was counted at least ten times. The gene calls are TRBV20-1 and TRBJ2-1, with a possible D match to TRBD2 (5 bases). V shed 3 bases and J shed 9 bases, with 18 bases lying between them. Germline V gives CDR1 DFQATT, CDR2 SNEGSKA (reference sequence). The CDR3 is 14 amino acids. The DNA of the CDR3 is TGCAGTGCTAGTGGGCGGGCCCAGACCGGTGAGCAGTTCTTC. Its protein product is CSASGRAQTGEQFF.

This clonotype is categorized as medium-sized. J is TRBJ2-7 and V is TRBV11-2; D is undetermined. The CDR3 covers 13 residues. V was cut by 0 bases and J by 7 bases, with 10 bases left in between. Germline loops: CDR1 SGHAT, CDR2 FQNNGV. CDR3 nucleotides: TGTGCCAGCAGCTTAGACCCGCAATCGGAGCAGTACTTC. This encodes CASSLDPQSEQYF.

This clonotype came up many times. V and J are TRBV20-1 and TRBJ1-2; 7 positions match TRBD1. CDR1 and CDR2 (germline): DFQATT, SNEGSKA (reference sequence). The J segment lost 4 bases and the V segment lost 3 bases, leaving 2 bases of the junction unmatched. The CDR3 totals 12 residues. The DNA for the CDR3 is TGCAGTGCTAGGAGGGGGCCCTATGGCTACACCTTC. Its translation: CSARRGPYGYTF.

This clonotype has a count of ten or more. V and J are TRBV7-8 and TRBJ2-3; 9 bases are a match to TRBD2. The trim removed 2 bases at V and 1 base at J, leaving 7 bases unmatched. Germline V gene sequence: CDR1 SGHVS, CDR2 FQNEAQ. The CDR3 extends over 17 amino acids. CDR3 in amino acids: CASSLLSLAGRTDTQYF. The DNA of the CDR3 is TGTGCCAGCAGCTTACTGTCTCTAGCGGGACGCACAGATACGCAGTATTTT.

This clonotype was recorded many times. Here the CDR3 reads CSVGLGPYEQYF. The CDR3 nucleotides read TGCAGCGTTGGTCTGGGGCCCTACGAGCAGTACTTC. The rearrangement links TRBV29-1 to TRBJ2-7; a possible D gene is TRBD1 (5 bases). Germline CDR1 is SQVTM and CDR2 is ANQGSEA. This CDR3 contains 12 residues. V gave up 4 bases and J gave up 2 bases, with 9 bases separating them.

This clonotype was picked up a small number of times. The chain has TRBV7-6 and TRBJ2-5; 9 nucleotides match TRBD2. This CDR3 comprises 15 residues. Trimming took 1 base from V and 2 from J; bases not matched to a gene: 2. CDR1 and CDR2 (germline): SGHVS, FNYEAQ. CDR3 in amino acids: CASSLVTSGQETQYF. The DNA of the CDR3 is TGTGCCAGCAGCTTAGTGACTAGCGGACAAGAGACCCAGTACTTC. Looking up the rest from reference TRBV7-6 and TRBJ2-5 gives the full variable domain: GAGVSQSPRYKVTKRGQDVALRCDPISGHVSLYWYRQALGQGPEFLTYFNYEAQQDKSGLPNDRFSAERPEGSISTLTIQRTEQRDSAMYRCASSLVTSGQETQYFGPGTRLLVL.

This clonotype was detected ten times or more. The chain links TRBV5-1 to TRBJ1-4; 7 nucleotides agree with TRBD1. Per germline, CDR1 SGHRS and CDR2 YFSETQ. J lost 5 bases, V lost 0 bases, and 4 bases had no gene match. The CDR3 has 15 residues. The CDR3 here is CASSLAGTENEKLFF. CDR3 nucleotides: TGCGCCAGCAGCTTGGCTGGGACAGAGAATGAAAAACTGTTTTTT.

This clonotype occurred many times. The V call is TRBV7-2, the J call TRBJ2-3; D might be TRBD2 (5 bases). CDR1 SGHTA and CDR2 FQGNSA come from the germline V gene. The CDR3 covers 13 residues. V shed 7 bases and J shed 2 bases, with 10 bases lying between them. The DNA of the CDR3 is TGTGCCAGCATCCCCGGGAACACAGATACGCAGTATTTT. Its protein is CASIPGNTDTQYF.

This clonotype was detected many times. The CDR3 bases are TGCGCCAGCAGCTCGCAGGGACAGGGAGCAACTAATGAAAAACTGTTTTTT. Amino acid sequence: CASSSQGQGATNEKLFF. This sequence joins TRBV5-1 and TRBJ1-4; TRBD1 matches at 9 bases. Trimming removed 3 bases from V and 0 bases from J; junction bases left unmatched: 6. The CDR3 contains 17 residues. The V gene's germline CDR1 is SGHRS and CDR2 YFSETQ.

In its sample, this clonotype was seen many times. The gene calls are TRBV5-1 and TRBJ2-1; D perhaps matches TRBD2 (6 bases). Germline CDR1 reads SGHRS; CDR2 reads YFSETQ. Between the trimmed V and J ends, which lost 2 bases and 5 bases, there was a span of 14 bases. The CDR3 covers 15 residues. The CDR3: CASSFRDSRDNEQFF. CDR3 nucleotide sequence: TGCGCCAGCAGCTTCAGGGACTCCCGTGACAATGAGCAGTTCTTC.

This clonotype was seen repeatedly, ten times or more. This chain uses TRBV5-1 with TRBJ1-1, with a weak D call TRBD1 (6 bases). The CDR3 length is 13 residues. V was clipped by 6 bases and J by 4 bases, with 13 bases between them. CDR1 is SGHRS and CDR2 is YFSETQ in the germline V gene. This chain's CDR3 is CASKRQAGTEAFF. CDR3 nucleotides: TGCGCCAGCAAGAGACAGGCGGGCACTGAAGCTTTCTTT. Using reference TRBV5-1 and TRBJ1-1 for the parts outside the CDR3, the full variable domain is KAGVTQTPRYLIKTRGQQVTLSCSPISGHRSVSWYQQTPGQGLQFLFEYFSETQRNKGNFPGRFSGRQFSNSRSEMNVSTLELGDSALYLCASKRQAGTEAFFGQGTRLTVV.

J is TRBJ1-6 and V is TRBV9; 7 nucleotides match TRBD1. Trimming cost V 8 bases and J 6 bases; bases outside gene matches: 8. This CDR3 comprises 14 residues. Germline V gene data show CDR1 as SGDLS and CDR2 as YYNGEE. The CDR3 region has the DNA TGTGCCAGTAGCCCCGGGACAGCTAATTCACCCCTCCACTTT. Amino acids: CASSPGTANSPLHF.